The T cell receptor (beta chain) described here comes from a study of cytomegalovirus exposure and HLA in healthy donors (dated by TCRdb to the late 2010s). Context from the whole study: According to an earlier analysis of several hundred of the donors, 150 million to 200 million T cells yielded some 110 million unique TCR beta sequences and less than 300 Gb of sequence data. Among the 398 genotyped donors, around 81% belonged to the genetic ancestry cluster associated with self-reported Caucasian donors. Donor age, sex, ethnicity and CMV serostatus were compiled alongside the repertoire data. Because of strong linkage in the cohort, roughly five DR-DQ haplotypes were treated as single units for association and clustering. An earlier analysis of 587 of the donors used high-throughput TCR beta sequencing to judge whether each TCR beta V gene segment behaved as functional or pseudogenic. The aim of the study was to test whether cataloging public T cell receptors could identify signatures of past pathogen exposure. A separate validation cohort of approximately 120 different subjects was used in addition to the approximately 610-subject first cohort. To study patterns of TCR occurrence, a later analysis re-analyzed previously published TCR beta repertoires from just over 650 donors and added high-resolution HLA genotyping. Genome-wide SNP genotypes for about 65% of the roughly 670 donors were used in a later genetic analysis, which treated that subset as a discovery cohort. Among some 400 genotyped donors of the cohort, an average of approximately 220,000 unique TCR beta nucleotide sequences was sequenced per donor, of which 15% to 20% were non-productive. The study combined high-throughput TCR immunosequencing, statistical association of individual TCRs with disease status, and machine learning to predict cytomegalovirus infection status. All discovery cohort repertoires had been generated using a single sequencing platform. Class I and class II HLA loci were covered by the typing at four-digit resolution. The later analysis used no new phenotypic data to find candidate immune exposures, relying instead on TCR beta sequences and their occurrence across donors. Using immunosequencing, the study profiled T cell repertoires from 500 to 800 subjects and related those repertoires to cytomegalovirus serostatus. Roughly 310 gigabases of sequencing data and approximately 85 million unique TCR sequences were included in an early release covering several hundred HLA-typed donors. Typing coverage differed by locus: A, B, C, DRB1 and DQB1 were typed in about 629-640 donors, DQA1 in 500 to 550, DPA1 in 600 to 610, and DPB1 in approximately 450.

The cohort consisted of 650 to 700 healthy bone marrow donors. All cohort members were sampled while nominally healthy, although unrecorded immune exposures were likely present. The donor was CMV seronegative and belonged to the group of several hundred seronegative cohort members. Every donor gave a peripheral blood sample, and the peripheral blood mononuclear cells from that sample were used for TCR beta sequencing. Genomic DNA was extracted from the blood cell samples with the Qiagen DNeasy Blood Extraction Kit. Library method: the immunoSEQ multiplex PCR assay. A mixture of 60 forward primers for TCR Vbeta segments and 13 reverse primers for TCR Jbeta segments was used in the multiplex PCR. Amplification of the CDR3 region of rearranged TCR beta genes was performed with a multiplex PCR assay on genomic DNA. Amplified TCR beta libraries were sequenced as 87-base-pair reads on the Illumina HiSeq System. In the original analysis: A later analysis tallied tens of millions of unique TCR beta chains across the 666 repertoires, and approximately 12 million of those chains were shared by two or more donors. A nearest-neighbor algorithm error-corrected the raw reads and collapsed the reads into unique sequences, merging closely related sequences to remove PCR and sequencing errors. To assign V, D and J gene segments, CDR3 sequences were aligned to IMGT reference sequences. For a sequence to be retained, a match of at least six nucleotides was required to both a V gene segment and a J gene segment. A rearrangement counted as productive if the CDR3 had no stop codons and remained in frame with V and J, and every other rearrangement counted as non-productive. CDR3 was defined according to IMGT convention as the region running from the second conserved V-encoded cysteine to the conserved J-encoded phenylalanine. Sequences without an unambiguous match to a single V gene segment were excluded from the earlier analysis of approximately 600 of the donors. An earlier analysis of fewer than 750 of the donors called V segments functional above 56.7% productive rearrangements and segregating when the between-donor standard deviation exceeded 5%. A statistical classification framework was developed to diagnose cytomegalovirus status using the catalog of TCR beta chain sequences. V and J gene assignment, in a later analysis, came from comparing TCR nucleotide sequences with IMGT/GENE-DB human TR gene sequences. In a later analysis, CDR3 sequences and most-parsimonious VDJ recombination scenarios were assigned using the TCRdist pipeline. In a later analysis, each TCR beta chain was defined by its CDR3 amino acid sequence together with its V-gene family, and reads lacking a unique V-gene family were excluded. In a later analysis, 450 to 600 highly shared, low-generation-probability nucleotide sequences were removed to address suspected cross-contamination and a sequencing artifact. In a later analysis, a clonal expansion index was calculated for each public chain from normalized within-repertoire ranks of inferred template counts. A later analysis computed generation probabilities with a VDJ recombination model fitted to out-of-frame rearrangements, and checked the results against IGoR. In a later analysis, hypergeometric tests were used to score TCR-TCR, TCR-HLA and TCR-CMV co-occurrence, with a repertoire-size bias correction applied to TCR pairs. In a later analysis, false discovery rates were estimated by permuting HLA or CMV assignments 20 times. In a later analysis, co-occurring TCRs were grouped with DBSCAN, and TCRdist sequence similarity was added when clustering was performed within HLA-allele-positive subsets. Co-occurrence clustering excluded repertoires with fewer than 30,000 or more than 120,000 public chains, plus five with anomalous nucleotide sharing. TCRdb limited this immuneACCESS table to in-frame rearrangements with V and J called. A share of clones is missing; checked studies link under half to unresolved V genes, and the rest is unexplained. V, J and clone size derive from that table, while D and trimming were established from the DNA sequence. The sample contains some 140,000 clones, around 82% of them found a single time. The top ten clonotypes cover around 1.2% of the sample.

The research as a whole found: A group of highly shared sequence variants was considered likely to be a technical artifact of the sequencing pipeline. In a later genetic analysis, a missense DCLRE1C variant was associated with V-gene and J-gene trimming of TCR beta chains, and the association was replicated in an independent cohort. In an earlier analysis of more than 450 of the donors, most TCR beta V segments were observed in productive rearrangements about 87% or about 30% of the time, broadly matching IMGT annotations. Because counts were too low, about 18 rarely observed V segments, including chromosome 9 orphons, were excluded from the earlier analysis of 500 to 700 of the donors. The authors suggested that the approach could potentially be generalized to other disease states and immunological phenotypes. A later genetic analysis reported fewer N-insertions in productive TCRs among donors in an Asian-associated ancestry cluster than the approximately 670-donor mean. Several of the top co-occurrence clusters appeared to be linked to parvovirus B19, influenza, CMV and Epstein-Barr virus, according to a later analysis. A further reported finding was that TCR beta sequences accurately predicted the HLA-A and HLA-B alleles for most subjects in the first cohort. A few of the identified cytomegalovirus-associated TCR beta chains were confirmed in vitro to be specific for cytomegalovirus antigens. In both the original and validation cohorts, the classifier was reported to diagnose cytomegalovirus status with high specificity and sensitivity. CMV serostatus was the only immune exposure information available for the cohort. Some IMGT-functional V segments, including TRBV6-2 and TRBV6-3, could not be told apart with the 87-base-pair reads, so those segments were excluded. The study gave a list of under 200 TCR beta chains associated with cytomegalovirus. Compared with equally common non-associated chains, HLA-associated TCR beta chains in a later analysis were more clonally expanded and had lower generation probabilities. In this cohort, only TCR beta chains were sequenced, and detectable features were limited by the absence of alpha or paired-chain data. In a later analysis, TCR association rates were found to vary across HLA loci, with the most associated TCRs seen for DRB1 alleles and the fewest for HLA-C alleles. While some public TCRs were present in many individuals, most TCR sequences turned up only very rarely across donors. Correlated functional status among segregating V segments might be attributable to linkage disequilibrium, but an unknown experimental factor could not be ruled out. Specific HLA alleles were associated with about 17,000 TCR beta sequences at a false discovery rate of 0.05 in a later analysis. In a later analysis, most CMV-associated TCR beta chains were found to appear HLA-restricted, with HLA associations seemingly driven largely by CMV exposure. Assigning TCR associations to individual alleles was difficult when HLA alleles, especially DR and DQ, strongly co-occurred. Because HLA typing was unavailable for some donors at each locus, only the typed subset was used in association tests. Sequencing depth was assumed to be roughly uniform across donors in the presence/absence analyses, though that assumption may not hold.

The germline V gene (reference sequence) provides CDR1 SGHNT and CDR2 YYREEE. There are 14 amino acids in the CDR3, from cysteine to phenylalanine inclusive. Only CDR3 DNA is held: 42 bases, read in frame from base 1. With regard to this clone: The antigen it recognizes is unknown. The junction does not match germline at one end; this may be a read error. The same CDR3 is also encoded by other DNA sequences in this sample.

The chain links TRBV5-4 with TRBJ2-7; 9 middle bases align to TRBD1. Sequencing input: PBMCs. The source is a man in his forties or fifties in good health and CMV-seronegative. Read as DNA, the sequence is TGTGCCAGCAGTTTGGACAGGGGACCCTACGAGCAGTACTTC. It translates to CASSLDRGPYEQYF. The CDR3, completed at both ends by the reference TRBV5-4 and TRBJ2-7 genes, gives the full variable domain ETGVTQSPTHLIKTRGQQVTLRCSSQSGHNTVSWYQQALGQGPQFIFQYYREEENGRGNFPPRFSGLQFPNYSSELNVNALELDDSALYLCASSLDRGPYEQYFGPGTRLTVT.